The 3 T cell receptor beta chains reported below all come from one sample, sequenced in a study of control samples from healthy donors and cancer patients. Measured with immunoSEQ multiplex PCR; TCRdb has only the in-frame clones, and not every one. The sample carries about 150,000 clones, 93% recorded once. The sample comprised blood. These receptors all come from a man between 45 and 60 years old in good health.

This clone appeared a few times. The chain couples TRBV11-2 to TRBJ2-7, with 7 positions matching TRBD2. Trimming cost V 1 base and J 2 bases; bases outside gene matches: 5. The CDR3 runs to 15 residues. Germline CDR1 SGHAT, CDR2 FQNNGV. The CDR3 bases are TGTGCCAGCAGCTTAGGACTAGCTTCGGCCTACGAGCAGTACTTC. Protein sequence: CASSLGLASAYEQYF.

The CDR3 here is CASSLKRVVYGYTF. CDR3 coding DNA: TGTGCCAGCAGCTTGAAGAGGGTGGTATATGGCTACACCTTC. The J gene is TRBJ1-2, the V gene TRBV5-6; D is ambiguous. Trimming removed 1 base from V and 5 bases from J, with 12 bases in between. Germline lookup yields CDR1 SGHDT and CDR2 YYEEEE. The CDR3 has 14 amino acids.

This sequence joins TRBV28 and TRBJ1-4, with a tentative D call TRBD1 (5 bases). Germline V CDR1 and CDR2: MDHEN, SYDVKM. V lost 6 bases and J lost 3, with 17 bases in between. The CDR3 loop spans 16 amino acids. CDR3 DNA: TGTGCCAGCAGAGCATCATCAGGGCTTGCTAATGAAAAACTGTTTTTT. Translated, it gives CASRASSGLANEKLFF.